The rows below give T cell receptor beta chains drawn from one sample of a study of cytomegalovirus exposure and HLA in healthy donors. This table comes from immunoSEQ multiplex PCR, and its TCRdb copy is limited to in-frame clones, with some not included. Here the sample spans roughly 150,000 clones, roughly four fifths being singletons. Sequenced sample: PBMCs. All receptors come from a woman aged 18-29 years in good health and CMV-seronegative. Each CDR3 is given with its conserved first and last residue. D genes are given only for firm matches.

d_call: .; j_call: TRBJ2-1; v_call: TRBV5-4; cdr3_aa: CASSLDLTSYNEQFF; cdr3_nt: TGTGCCAGCAGCCTGGATCTCACATCCTACAATGAGCAGTTCTTC
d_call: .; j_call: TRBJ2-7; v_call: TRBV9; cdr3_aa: CASSQDSGVSYEQYF; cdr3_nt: TGTGCCAGCAGCCAGGACAGCGGGGTCTCCTACGAGCAGTACTTC
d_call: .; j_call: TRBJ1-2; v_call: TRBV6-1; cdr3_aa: CASSERGYGYTF; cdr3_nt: TGTGCCAGCAGTGAAAGAGGGTACGGCTACACCTTC
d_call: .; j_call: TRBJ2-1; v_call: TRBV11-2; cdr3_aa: CASSRRRGVYNEQFF; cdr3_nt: TGTGCCAGCAGCCGGAGGCGGGGAGTCTACAATGAGCAGTTCTTC
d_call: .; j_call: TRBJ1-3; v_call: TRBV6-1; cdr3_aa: CASSSGDTSGNTIYF; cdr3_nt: TGTGCCAGCAGTTCCGGGGACACCTCTGGAAACACCATATATTTT
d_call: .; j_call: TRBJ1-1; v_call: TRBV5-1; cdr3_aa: CASTKLGDTEAFF; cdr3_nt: TGCGCCAGCACCAAACTCGGTGATACTGAAGCTTTCTTT
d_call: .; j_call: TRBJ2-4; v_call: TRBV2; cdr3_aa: CASSRREVTKNIQYF; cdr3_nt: TGTGCCAGCAGTCGCAGGGAGGTTACCAAAAACATTCAGTACTTC
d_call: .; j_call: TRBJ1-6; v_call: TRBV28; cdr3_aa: CASLPGENYNSPLHF; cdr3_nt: TGTGCCAGCCTCCCCGGGGAGAACTATAATTCACCCCTCCACTTT
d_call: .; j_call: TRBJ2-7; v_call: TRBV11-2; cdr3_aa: CASSLGGGKEEQYF; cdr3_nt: TGTGCCAGCAGCTTAGGTGGGGGGAAGGAGGAGCAGTACTTC
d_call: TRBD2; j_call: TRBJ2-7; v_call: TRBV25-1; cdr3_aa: CASSEDSGRSSYEQYF; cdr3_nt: TGTGCCAGCAGTGAGGATAGCGGGAGGAGCTCCTACGAGCAGTACTTC
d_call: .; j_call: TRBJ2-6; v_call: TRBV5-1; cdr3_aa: CASSPGPGAGANVLTF; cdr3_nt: TGCGCCAGCAGCCCGGGTCCAGGGGCTGGGGCCAACGTCCTGACTTTC
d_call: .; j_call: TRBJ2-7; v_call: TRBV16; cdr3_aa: CASSHPGSSYEQYF; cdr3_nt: TGTGCCAGCAGCCATCCGGGGAGCTCCTACGAGCAGTACTTC
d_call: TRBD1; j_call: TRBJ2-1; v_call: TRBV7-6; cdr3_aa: CASSLSGQGYNEQFF; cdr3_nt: TGTGCCAGCAGCTTATCGGGACAGGGCTACAATGAGCAGTTCTTC
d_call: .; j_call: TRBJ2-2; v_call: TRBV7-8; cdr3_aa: CAAISGVVTGELFF; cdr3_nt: TGTGCCGCAATCTCCGGGGTAGTGACCGGGGAGCTGTTTTTT